The 25 T cell receptor beta chains in this list originate from one sample, sequenced in a study of tumor-infiltrating lymphocytes in primary liver carcinoma. Alongside blood RNA obtained from unsorted whole blood, germline DNA was also extracted. Making TCR beta cDNA involved 400 to 600 ng total RNA and a constant-region primer. Three nested multiplex PCR rounds, a slightly modified ARM-PCR, produced the libraries for TCR beta. The two initial PCR rounds, around 11 cycles each, used TRBV1-TRBV30 forward and C-beta reverse primers. Using its own MiXCR run on the multiplex PCR reads, TCRdb lists one record per CDR3 protein. The table has around 330,000 distinct CDR3 sequences, about 60% seen once; the top ten hold approximately 9%. The sequenced sample was peripheral blood. The receptors shown here come from a man in his forties or fifties with primary liver carcinoma and hepatitis B virus infection.

About this clonotype itself: At one boundary the junction diverges from the germline segment, which might be a read error. The chain has TRBV29-1 and TRBJ2-5, with 9 nucleotides matching TRBD1. This CDR3 region has 13 residues. The germline V gene has CDR1 SQVTM and CDR2 ANQGSEA. The CDR3, as DNA: TGCAGCGTTGAAACAGGGGGCGGAGAGACCCAGCACTTC. Its protein is CSVETGGGETQHF.

There are many counts of this clonotype. The rearrangement links TRBV6-1 to TRBJ2-2; 8 bases map to TRBD2. CDR1 is MNHNS and CDR2 is SASEGT in the germline V gene. Trimming removed 3 bases from V and 2 bases from J; junction bases left unmatched: 2. This CDR3 is built from 15 residues. CDR3 coding DNA: TGTGCCAGCAGTGATTTAGCGGGAAACACCGGGGAGCTGTTTTTT. Translation: CASSDLAGNTGELFF.

A remark on this clonotype: One end of the junction is discordant with germline, which a read error may explain. The chain uses TRBV11-2 and TRBJ2-7, with 8 bases lining up with TRBD1. CDR1 is SGHAT and CDR2 is FQNNGV in the germline V gene. The CDR3 has 14 residues. The CDR3 DNA follows: TGTGCCAGCAGCGCCTCCGGGACAGGTTACGAGCAGTATTTC. This encodes CASSASGTGYEQYF. Full variable domain (outside the CDR3, taken from reference TRBV11-2 and TRBJ2-7): EAGVAQSPRYKIIEKRQSVAFWCNPISGHATLYWYQQILGQGPKLLIQFQNNGVVDDSQLPKDRFSAERLKGVDSTLKIQPAKLEDSAVYLCASSASGTGYEQYFGPGTRLTVT.

As to this clonotype: One end of the junction fails to match germline, which may point to a read error. The V call is TRBV11-1, the J call TRBJ2-5, with D tentatively TRBD2 (6 bases). CDR1 and CDR2 from the germline V gene are SGHAT and FQDESV (reference sequence). CDR3 size: 15 residues. CDR3 bases: TGTGCCAGCAGTCTCGGAAGGAGGGAGCAGGAGACCCAGCACTTC. This codes for CASSLGRREQETQHF.

Turning to this clonotype: A much larger clonotype is one base distant, so this may be a read error. V and J are TRBV6-2 or TRBV6-3 and TRBJ2-4, with 9 bases aligning to TRBD2. The germline CDR1 and CDR2 sequences are MNHEY and SVGEGT. The CDR3 is made up of 14 amino acids. With 6 bases clipped from V and 9 bases from J, the junction kept 9 bases outside the gene matches. As DNA, the CDR3 is TGTGCCAGCAGGTACGCTAGCGGGAAGGGCATTCAGTACTTC. Its translation: CASRYASGKGIQYF.

This clonotype occurred many times. The rearrangement uses TRBV4-3 and TRBJ1-3, with 7 positions matching TRBD1. The ends lost 4 bases at V and 0 bases at J; junction bases unmatched: 3. Germline lookup yields CDR1 LGHNA and CDR2 YSLEER. This CDR3 has 15 residues. Here the CDR3 DNA reads TGCGCCAGCAGCCCCTCAGGGGGCTCTGGAAACACCATATATTTT. Encoded protein: CASSPSGGSGNTIYF.

This clonotype was seen a few times. The rearrangement uses TRBV10-3 and TRBJ2-3; D perhaps matches TRBD2 (5 bases). V was trimmed by 5 bases and J by 0 bases, leaving 9 bases between them. The germline gives CDR1 ENHRY, CDR2 SYGVKD. This CDR3 has 14 residues. The DNA for the CDR3 is TGTGCCATCAGTAGCGGTACGAGCACAGATACGCAGTATTTT. Translated: CAISSGTSTDTQYF.

A note on this clonotype: Given a much more abundant clone one base away, this may be a read error. The rearrangement joins TRBV29-1 to TRBJ2-7, with TRBD2 matching 8 bases. The CDR3 length is 13 residues. Germline V gene lookup returns CDR1 SQVTM and CDR2 ANQGSEA. CDR3: CSVEGAGGYGQYF. DNA for the CDR3: TGCAGCGTTGAAGGGGCGGGGGGTTACGGGCAGTACTTT.

The genes are TRBV6-5 and TRBJ2-1; the D gene could be TRBD1 or TRBD2 (5 bases each). The CDR3 runs 16 residues. V lost 6 bases and J 4 bases, leaving 19 bases between the germline ends. The germline gives CDR1 MNHEY, CDR2 SVGAGI. The DNA of the CDR3 is TGTGCCAGCAGCCCAAACATGGGGACCGGATACAATGAGCAGTTCTTC. Translated, it gives CASSPNMGTGYNEQFF.

This clonotype has just a few counts. The chain employs TRBV29-1 and TRBJ2-1; D is unresolved. CDR1 and CDR2 (germline): SQVTM, ANQGSEA. The CDR3 covers 14 residues. Trimming removed 0 bases at V and 3 bases at J, with 9 bases between. CDR3 DNA sequence: TGCAGCGTTGAAGATCGGAACTACTACAATGAGCAGTTCTTC. This codes for CSVEDRNYYNEQFF.

This sequence joins TRBV19 and TRBJ2-1; either TRBD1 or TRBD2 may supply D (5 bases each). The germline V and J ends were trimmed by 5 bases and 5 bases, with 13 bases remaining between them. In germline, CDR1 is LNHDA, CDR2 SQIVND (reference sequence). This CDR3 contains 14 residues. The CDR3 coding sequence is TGTGCCAGTAGTCGATCCGGGACCCACAATGAGCAGTTCTTC. Protein sequence: CASSRSGTHNEQFF. The whole variable domain, remainder taken from reference TRBV19 and TRBJ2-1, is DGGITQSPKYLFRKEGQNVTLSCEQNLNHDAMYWYRQDPGQGLRLIYYSQIVNDFQKGDIAEGYSVSREKKESFPLTVTSAQKNPTAFYLCASSRSGTHNEQFFGPGTRLTVL.

The J gene is TRBJ2-5, the V gene TRBV20-1; D unresolved. The V end was cut by 0 bases, the J end by 0 bases, with 14 bases between. The CDR3 sequence is 16 residues long. Germline V gives CDR1 DFQATT, CDR2 SNEGSKA (reference sequence). CDR3 sequence reads: CSARETSIGYQETQYF. The CDR3 DNA reads TGCAGTGCTAGAGAAACGTCTATCGGGTACCAAGAGACCCAGTACTTC.

CDR3 coding DNA: TGTGCCAGCAGCCTGGCGAATATGGGGTTCGTAGCGGATCAGCCCCAGCATTTT. This gives the protein CASSLANMGFVADQPQHF. The V and J genes are TRBV4-2 and TRBJ1-5, with D unresolved. Germline-derived CDR1 and CDR2 are LGHNA and YNFKEQ. The CDR3 has 18 amino acids. Trimming shortened V by 4 bases and J by 5 bases, and 24 bases separated the two germline ends.

This clonotype was detected many times. J is TRBJ2-5 and V is TRBV4-1; 8 nucleotides align to TRBD2. CDR3 length: 17 amino acids. The germline gives CDR1 MGHRA, CDR2 YSYEKL. V dropped 2 bases and J dropped 0; count of bases not matched to a gene: 8. CDR3 nucleotides: TGCGCCAGCAGCCAACGGGCGATGACTAGCGACCAAGAGACCCAGTACTTC. It yields the protein CASSQRAMTSDQETQYF.

The count of this clonotype is one. A read error may account for a junction end that differs from germline. The V and J genes are TRBV12-3 or TRBV12-4 and TRBJ1-1, with a tentative D call TRBD1 (5 bases). This CDR3 spans 15 amino acids. CDR3 sequence: CPSSLRVSRGTEAFF. As DNA, the CDR3 is TGTCCCAGTAGTTTACGGGTCTCGAGGGGAACTGAAGCTTTCTTT.

Turning to this clonotype: Being one base from a much bigger clone, this may be a read error. The chain carries TRBV6-2 or TRBV6-3 and TRBJ2-7; 7 bases match TRBD2. This CDR3 is 15 amino acids long. CDR1 is MNHEY, CDR2 SVGEGT, per germline. The CDR3 DNA reads as TGTACCAGCAGATATCTAGCGGAGGGCCCCTACGAGCAGTACTTC. Translation gives CTSRYLAEGPYEQYF.

The rearrangement links TRBV6-1 to TRBJ2-7; unclear D gene. This CDR3 has 15 residues. V shed 2 bases and J shed 2 bases, with 13 bases lying between them. Germline CDR1 and CDR2: MNHNS and SASEGT. The CDR3 loop is CASSEMLGPAYEQYF. As DNA, the CDR3 is TGTGCCAGCAGTGAAATGCTAGGACCGGCCTACGAGCAGTACTTC.

This clonotype was counted at least ten times. As DNA, the CDR3 is TGTGCCAGCACTCGGGGGTCTTACTACGAGCAGTACTTC. The encoded protein is CASTRGSYYEQYF. The rearrangement uses TRBV6-2 or TRBV6-3 and TRBJ2-7, with D perhaps TRBD2 (6 bases). This CDR3 is built from 13 residues. V lost 7 bases to trimming and J lost 3 bases, with 13 bases between them. From germline, CDR1 is MNHEY and CDR2 SVGEGT.

This clonotype was seen a single time. A read error may account for a junction end that differs from germline. The gene calls are TRBV29-1 and TRBJ2-3; D is possibly TRBD1 (5 bases). From germline, CDR1 is SQVTM and CDR2 ANQGSEA. The CDR3 has 12 residues. CDR3 protein: CSVEYSTGTQYF. As DNA, the CDR3 is TGCAGCGTTGAGTACAGCACAGGTACGCAATATTTT.

The chain uses TRBV6-2 or TRBV6-3 and TRBJ2-1; 15 bases are a match to TRBD2. Looked up from germline, CDR1 is MNHEY and CDR2 is SVGEGT. CDR3 length: 15 amino acids. J lost 10 bases, V lost 7 bases, and 8 bases had no gene match. The CDR3 loop reads CASKAGLAGGKEQFF. The CDR3 nucleotides are TGTGCCAGCAAAGCGGGACTAGCGGGAGGAAAAGAGCAGTTCTTC.

As concerns this clonotype: Given a much more abundant clone one base away, this may be a read error. The genes are TRBV12-3 or TRBV12-4 and TRBJ1-4; D might be TRBD1 (5 bases). CDR3 length equals 13 residues. Trimming removed 8 bases from V and 4 bases from J, with 11 bases in between. Here the CDR3 reads CASGPGRNEKLFF. The CDR3 DNA sequence: TGTGCCAGCGGTCCAGGGCGTAATGAAAAACTGTTTTTT.

The V and J genes are TRBV5-5 and TRBJ1-3; D is unclear. V lost 2 bases and J 0 bases, leaving 6 bases between the germline ends. The CDR3 is 14 amino acids. Germline lookup yields CDR1 SGHKS and CDR2 YYEKEE (reference sequence). The CDR3 loop is CASSFSVSGNTIYF. For the CDR3, the DNA is TGTGCCAGCAGCTTCTCTGTCTCTGGAAACACCATATATTTT.

This chain connects TRBV6-1 to TRBJ2-2; D may be TRBD2 (5 bases). V lost 5 bases, J lost 4 bases, and 14 bases lay in between. This CDR3 is built from 15 residues. Germline V gives CDR1 MNHNS, CDR2 SASEGT. CDR3 loop: CASSLTNLATGELFF. DNA of the CDR3: TGTGCCAGCAGTCTGACGAATCTAGCCACCGGGGAGCTGTTTTTT.

Note on this clonotype: A much larger clone lies a single base off, so this may be a read error. The V call is TRBV5-5, the J call TRBJ2-1; no firm D call. Germline CDR1 reads SGHKS; CDR2 reads YYEKEE (reference sequence). This CDR3 is built from 13 residues. The CDR3 coding sequence is TGTGCCGGCAGCCCCGGACCCTACAATGAGCAGTTCTTC. It encodes CAGSPGPYNEQFF. The entire variable domain, with the rest obtained from reference TRBV5-5 and TRBJ2-1, is as follows: DAGVTQSPTHLIKTRGQQVTLRCSPISGHKSVSWYQQVLGQGPQFIFQYYEKEERGRGNFPDRFSARQFPNYSSELNVNALLLGDSALYLCAGSPGPYNEQFFGPGTRLTVL.

A note on this clonotype: One base away lies a much larger clone, so this may be a sequencing read error. V usage is TRBV4-2 and J usage is TRBJ1-2, with 7 positions matching TRBD1. This CDR3 contains 17 residues. Germline V gives CDR1 LGHNA, CDR2 YNFKEQ. Trimming at V came to 1 base and at J to 4 bases, leaving 12 bases not matched to a gene. In nucleotides, the CDR3 is TGTGCCAGCAGCCAAGCCGGGAAAGGGGGCAAGAGCTATGGCTACACCTTC. It is translated as CASSQAGKGGKSYGYTF.